A single sample gave rise to the 19 T cell receptor beta chains below, sequenced in a study of blood T cell repertoires in COVID-19. Only in-frame clones appear in the TCRdb table, and some are missing; sequencing was by immunoSEQ multiplex PCR. The profile shows 150,000 to 200,000 clones, roughly 80% of them singletons. Sequenced: peripheral blood. The receptors shown here come from a woman in her thirties or forties with acute or convalescent COVID-19.

The CDR3, as DNA: TGTGCCAGCAGCGGAGAGGACAGGGGAAACACCATATATTTT. This encodes CASSGEDRGNTIYF. The chain combines TRBV9 with TRBJ1-3; 7 nucleotides agree with TRBD1. J gave up 4 bases and V 3 bases, and 4 bases lay outside the gene matches. The CDR3 is made up of 14 amino acids. CDR1 SGDLS and CDR2 YYNGEE come from the germline V gene.

The rearrangement links TRBV29-1 to TRBJ1-3; D gene ambiguous. Germline V gene sequence: CDR1 SQVTM, CDR2 ANQGSEA. Trimming left V 3 bases short and J 0 bases short, with 6 bases between. This CDR3 region has 13 residues. Written as DNA, the CDR3 is TGCAGCGTTGAGGCCAACTCTGGAAACACCATATATTTT. Translating gives CSVEANSGNTIYF.

This clone occurred once. V usage is TRBV7-6 and J usage is TRBJ2-3; no reliable D call. CDR3 length: 14 residues. V was cut by 6 bases and J by 2 bases, with 12 bases left in between. Germline CDR1 is SGHVS and CDR2 is FNYEAQ. This chain's CDR3 is CASSLGRYTDTQYF. The CDR3 region has the DNA TGTGCCAGCAGTCTGGGCAGGTACACAGATACGCAGTATTTT. The full variable domain, rest sourced from reference TRBV7-6 and TRBJ2-3, is GAGVSQSPRYKVTKRGQDVALRCDPISGHVSLYWYRQALGQGPEFLTYFNYEAQQDKSGLPNDRFSAERPEGSISTLTIQRTEQRDSAMYRCASSLGRYTDTQYFGPGTRLTVL.

The chain carries TRBV24-1 and TRBJ1-1; no clear D. The CDR3 is made up of 14 amino acids. Trimming took 4 bases from V and 11 from J, leaving 19 bases between them. Germline CDR1 KGHDR, CDR2 SFDVKD. Here the CDR3 reads CATSDNAGLERAFF. The CDR3 bases are TGTGCCACCAGTGACAACGCCGGGTTGGAACGGGCTTTCTTT.

V and J are TRBV9 and TRBJ2-3; 7 bases agree with TRBD2. With V trimmed by 0 bases and J by 4 bases, 8 bases remained unmatched. CDR3 length: 16 residues. The V gene's germline CDR1 is SGDLS and CDR2 YYNGEE. As DNA, the CDR3 is TGTGCCAGCAGCGTAGCTTTCGGGAGGCCCGCAGATACGCAGTATTTT. This gives the protein CASSVAFGRPADTQYF.

The chain joins TRBV24-1 to TRBJ1-4; the match to TRBD1 covers 8 bases. J gave up 7 bases and V 4 bases, and 7 bases lay outside the gene matches. Germline V gene data show CDR1 as KGHDR and CDR2 as SFDVKD. The CDR3 is 15 residues long. The CDR3 DNA sequence: TGTGCCACCAGTGACAAGCGGACAGGGTTTGAAAAACTGTTTTTT. This sequence encodes CATSDKRTGFEKLFF.

The rearrangement uses TRBV7-9 and TRBJ1-2; D might be TRBD1 (6 bases). The V and J ends lost 5 bases and 7 bases respectively, with 14 bases between them. This CDR3 is 13 amino acids long. The V gene's germline CDR1 is SEHNR and CDR2 FQNEAQ (reference sequence). CDR3 DNA sequence: TGTGCCAGCAGCCCGGGGGGCACCAGTGGCTACACCTTC. Its translation is CASSPGGTSGYTF.

This clone was picked up one time. The chain has TRBV2 and TRBJ2-1; no definite D call. The CDR3 loop spans 14 amino acids. Trimming removed 4 bases from V and 4 bases from J, with 11 bases in between. Germline lookup yields CDR1 SNHLY and CDR2 FYNNEI. In DNA form, the CDR3 reads TGTGCCAGCAGTGCTAGTCTAACATACAATGAGCAGTTCTTC. Amino acid sequence: CASSASLTYNEQFF.

This chain uses TRBV27 with TRBJ1-1; D call uncertain. The CDR3 loop spans 14 amino acids. Deletions cut 5 bases from V and 4 bases from J, with 14 bases between. Germline V lookup: CDR1 MNHEY, CDR2 SMNVEV (reference sequence). The CDR3 spells CASSPRVAVTEAFF. The CDR3 DNA sequence: TGTGCCAGCAGTCCGAGAGTAGCGGTCACTGAAGCTTTCTTT.

This clone has a handful of counts. Other nucleotide sequences in the sample specify the same CDR3. The J gene is TRBJ2-5, the V gene TRBV7-8; no definite D call. Per germline, CDR1 SGHVS and CDR2 FQNEAQ. There are 11 residues in the CDR3. Trimming cost V 6 bases and J 2 bases, with 4 bases left between them. The CDR3 spells CASSPQETQYF. The CDR3 region has the DNA TGTGCCAGCAGTCCACAAGAGACCCAGTACTTC.

This clone has more than one count but fewer than ten. This chain joins TRBV7-9 and TRBJ2-7, with D uncertain. CDR3 length equals 13 residues. Trimming left V 4 bases short and J 3 bases short, with 10 bases between. CDR1 is SEHNR and CDR2 is FQNEAQ in the germline V gene (reference sequence). The CDR3 sequence is CASSSPRNYEQYF. Written as DNA, the CDR3 is TGTGCCAGCAGCTCGCCCAGGAACTACGAGCAGTACTTC.

The chain employs TRBV28 and TRBJ1-3, with TRBD1 matching 8 bases. V was pared by 7 bases and J by 0 bases, with 14 bases of the junction left unmatched. The CDR3 runs to 18 residues. Germline V gives CDR1 MDHEN, CDR2 SYDVKM. CDR3: CASTGGTGETYSGNTIYF. CDR3 coding DNA: TGTGCCAGCACCGGAGGGACAGGAGAAACCTACTCTGGAAACACCATATATTTT.

The chain is built from TRBV7-6 and TRBJ1-6; possible D gene TRBD1, 5 bases. The CDR3 has 13 amino acids. From germline, CDR1 is SGHVS and CDR2 FNYEAQ. V lost 6 bases and J lost 10, with 13 bases in between. CDR3 sequence reads: CASRGQGNSPLHF. The CDR3, as DNA: TGTGCCAGCAGGGGCCAGGGAAACTCACCCCTCCACTTT.

The rearrangement links TRBV7-6 to TRBJ2-5, with a possible D match to TRBD1 (6 bases). With 5 bases removed from V and 5 bases from J, the gap between germline ends came to 12 bases. The germline gives CDR1 SGHVS, CDR2 FNYEAQ. The CDR3 totals 13 residues. The CDR3 spells CASSRNREETQYF. DNA for the CDR3: TGTGCCAGCAGCCGCAACAGGGAGGAGACCCAGTACTTC.

This clone was recorded a few times. V and J are TRBV24-1 and TRBJ2-1, with 8 bases identical to TRBD2. The germline V gene encodes CDR1 KGHDR and CDR2 SFDVKD. This CDR3 spans 13 amino acids. Trimming took 5 bases from V and 9 from J; bases not matched to a gene: 5. The DNA of the CDR3 is TGTGCCACCAGTGTAGAACTAGCGGCTGAGCAGTTCTTC. It yields the protein CATSVELAAEQFF.

This clone was recorded once. This sequence joins TRBV5-1 and TRBJ2-3; tentative D call: TRBD2 (6 bases). Between the trimmed V and J ends, which lost 0 bases and 3 bases, there was a span of 11 bases. Germline loops: CDR1 SGHRS, CDR2 YFSETQ. There are 15 residues in the CDR3. CDR3 DNA: TGCGCCAGCAGCTTGGGAGCTAGCGAAACAGATACGCAGTATTTT. Translated: CASSLGASETDTQYF.

The gene calls are TRBV3-1 (or the pseudogene TRBV3-2) and TRBJ1-3; D uncertain. V shed 0 bases and J shed 2 bases, with 14 bases lying between them. The V gene's germline CDR1 is LGHDT and CDR2 YNNKEL (reference sequence). CDR3 length: 17 amino acids. Here the CDR3 reads CASSQDLGSLTGNTIYF. In DNA form, the CDR3 reads TGTGCCAGCAGCCAAGATTTAGGGAGCCTCACTGGAAACACCATATATTTT.

V usage is TRBV28 and J usage is TRBJ1-2, with 7 bases aligning to TRBD1. Germline V CDR1 and CDR2: MDHEN, SYDVKM. V was clipped by 7 bases and J by 7 bases; unmatched bases: 9. This CDR3 is built from 13 residues. In nucleotides, the CDR3 is TGTGCCAGCACTCAGGGGACAGCGCTTGGCTACACCTTC. It translates to CASTQGTALGYTF.

The gene calls are TRBV7-2 and TRBJ2-7; tentative D call: TRBD2 (5 bases). Trimming shortened V by 5 bases and J by 3 bases, and 20 bases separated the two germline ends. This CDR3 spans 16 amino acids. From germline, CDR1 is SGHTA and CDR2 FQGNSA. The CDR3 bases are TGTGCCAGCAGCCCAGGCGGTGGTGACTACTTCTACGAGCAGTACTTC. As protein: CASSPGGGDYFYEQYF.